This T cell receptor (beta chain) was captured in a study of T cells after yellow fever vaccination (dated by TCRdb to the late 2010s). About the study as a whole: Libraries from fractions with low cell numbers were prepared with the SMART-Seq v4 Ultra Low Input RNA kit. Blood was collected at multiple timepoints before and after primary and secondary immunization, and bulk PBMC replicates and cell subsets were isolated. Bulk TCR alpha and beta repertoires were sequenced longitudinally to track T-cell clones before and after primary and booster YFV17D yellow fever vaccination. Two healthy male donors made up the cohort, one aged 18 to 30 years and the other aged 30 to 40 years.

The treatment or condition label here, explained by the study, means: live attenuated yellow fever vaccine strain. PBMCs were isolated from peripheral blood using a standard Ficoll-Paque protocol. Dynabeads CD4 and CD8 positive selection kits were used to isolate CD4 and CD8 T-cell fractions. RNA was extracted with TriZol from bulk PBMCs, CD4 and CD8 fractions, and dextramer-positive and dextramer-negative fractions. This clonotype has just a few counts. The antigen it binds to is not known. It has no much larger one-base neighbor in the sample; base qualities were not kept. TCRdb records Illumina NovaSeq 6000 as the sequencer. TCR cDNA was made using 5'RACE template switching, a step that added a universal primer site and unique molecular identifiers. Priming for cDNA synthesis came from both the TCR alpha and TCR beta constant segments. Libraries were amplified in two PCR steps, with sample barcodes and sequencing adapters added in the second step. Sequencing of libraries was done on Illumina HiSeq 2500 (2x100 bp) or NovaSeq (2x150 bp). The paper's data handling went like this. MIGEC handled demultiplexing of reads and collapsing into UMI consensus sequences, while MiXCR performed V(D)J alignment. Using edgeR on replicate PBMC samples, clonotypes were called vaccine-responding if FDR was below 0.01 and the log2 fold change was above 5 up to day 15. Each bulk clonotype was labeled CD4 or CD8 based on which sequenced repertoire, CD4 or CD8, contained the clonotype at higher abundance. TCRdb ran its own pipeline on the public reads, namely fastp trimming at Q25 and MiXCR clone calling, and kept in-frame beta chains. Rows matching on CDR3 protein sequence are summarized as one entry with the most common DNA and genes. These V and J calls derive from TCRdb rather than the authors' analysis. Present in this sample are about 170,000 distinct CDR3 sequences, approximately 10% of which were seen just once. The ten largest clones take up 36% of the sample.

General conclusions and limits of the study: Because the study included only a couple of donors, the extent to which the findings can be generalized is limited. After the booster, most clones that had expanded after primary vaccination were detected again (about 95% of CD4 and around nine tenths of CD8), suggesting broad maintenance of memory. A small share of clonotypes occurred in both CD4 and CD8 compartments, likely arising from convergent recombination. Compared with the primary T-cell response, the secondary T-cell response was faster but weaker, reaching its peak on day 5 rather than on day 15. Because abundant contaminating clonotypes from the bulk population could be contained in FACS-sorted repertoires, computational filtering was required.

Via the germline V gene (reference sequence), CDR1 is SGHAT and CDR2 FQDESV. V loses 4 bases of germline sequence and J loses 7 bases, and the interval between the two ends is 10 bases. Reading from cysteine to phenylalanine, the CDR3 counts 13 amino acids. The kept DNA is CDR3 alone, 39 bases in frame from the first base. The chain is assembled from TRBV11-1 and TRBJ1-4; D gene: possibly TRBD1, on 5 matching bases. The sample was CD8+ T cells sorted from PBMCs, taken 15 days after the yellow fever booster vaccination. The receptor was derived from a man aged 18 to 30 who received the YFV17D yellow fever vaccine. The nucleotide sequence is TGTGCCAGCAGCTCGGGACTATTTGAAAAACTGTTTTTT. Translated, it gives CASSSGLFEKLFF.